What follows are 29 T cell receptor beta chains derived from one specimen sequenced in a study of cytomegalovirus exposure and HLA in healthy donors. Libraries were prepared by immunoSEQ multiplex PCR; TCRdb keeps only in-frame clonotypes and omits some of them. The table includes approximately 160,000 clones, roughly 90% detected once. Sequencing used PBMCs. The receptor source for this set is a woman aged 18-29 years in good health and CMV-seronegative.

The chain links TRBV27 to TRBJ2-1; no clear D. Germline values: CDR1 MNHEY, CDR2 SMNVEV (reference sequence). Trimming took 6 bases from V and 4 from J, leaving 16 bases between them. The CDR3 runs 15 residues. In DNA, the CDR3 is TGTGCCAGCAGCTTAATTCTCCTCCCTTACAATGAGCAGTTCTTC. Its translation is CASSLILLPYNEQFF.

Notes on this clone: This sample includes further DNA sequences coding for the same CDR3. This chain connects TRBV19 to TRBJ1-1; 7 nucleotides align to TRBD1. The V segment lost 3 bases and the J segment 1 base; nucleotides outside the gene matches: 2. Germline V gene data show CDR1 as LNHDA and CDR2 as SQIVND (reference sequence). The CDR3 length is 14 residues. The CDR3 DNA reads TGTGCCAGTAGTATCGGGACAGCGAACACTGAAGCTTTCTTT. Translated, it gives CASSIGTANTEAFF.

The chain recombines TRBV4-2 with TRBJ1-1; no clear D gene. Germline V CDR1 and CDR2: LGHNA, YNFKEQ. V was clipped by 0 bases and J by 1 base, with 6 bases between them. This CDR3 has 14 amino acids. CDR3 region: CASSQDGQNTEAFF. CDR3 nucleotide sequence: TGTGCCAGCAGCCAAGATGGGCAGAACACTGAAGCTTTCTTT.

In DNA, the CDR3 is TGCAGCGTTCAGGACAGGGAAACCTCCTACGAGCAGTACTTC. This translates into CSVQDRETSYEQYF. The chain couples TRBV29-1 to TRBJ2-7, with 8 bases identical to TRBD1. Germline-derived CDR1 and CDR2 are SQVTM and ANQGSEA. Unmatched junction bases numbered 6, after V lost 5 bases and J lost 0 bases. The CDR3 sequence is 14 residues long.

In DNA, the CDR3 is TGTGCCAGCTCACCGGGGACAACCGAGCGGGGCTACACCTTC. Its protein is CASSPGTTERGYTF. The chain couples TRBV18 to TRBJ1-2, with D possibly TRBD1 on 6 matching bases. CDR3 length: 14 amino acids. Trimming removed 3 bases at V and 8 bases at J, with 16 bases between. Germline assignment: CDR1 KGHSH and CDR2 LQKENI.

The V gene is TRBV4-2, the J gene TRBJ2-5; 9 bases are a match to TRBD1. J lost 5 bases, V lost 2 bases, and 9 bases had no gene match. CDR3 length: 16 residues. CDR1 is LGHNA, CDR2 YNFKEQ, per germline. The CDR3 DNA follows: TGTGCCAGCAGCCAACCAAGAAGCGGGACAGGGGAGACCCAGTACTTC. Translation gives CASSQPRSGTGETQYF.

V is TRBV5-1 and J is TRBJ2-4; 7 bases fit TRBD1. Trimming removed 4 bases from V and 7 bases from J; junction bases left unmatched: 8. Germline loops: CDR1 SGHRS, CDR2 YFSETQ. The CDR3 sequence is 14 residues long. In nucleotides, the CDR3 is TGCGCCAGCAGCCCACTTGACAGGGCGAACATTCAGTACTTC. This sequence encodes CASSPLDRANIQYF.

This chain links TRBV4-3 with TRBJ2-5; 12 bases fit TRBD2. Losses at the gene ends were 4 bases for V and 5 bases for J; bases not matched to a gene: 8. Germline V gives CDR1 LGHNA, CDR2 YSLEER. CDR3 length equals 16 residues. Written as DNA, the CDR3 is TGCGCCAGCAGCCCGGGACTAGCGGGCGAGGGCGAGACCCAGTACTTC. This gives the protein CASSPGLAGEGETQYF.

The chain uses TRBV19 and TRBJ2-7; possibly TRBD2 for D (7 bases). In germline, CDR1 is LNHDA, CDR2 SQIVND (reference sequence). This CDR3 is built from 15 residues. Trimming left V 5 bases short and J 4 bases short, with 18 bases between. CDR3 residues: CASSPGTGGGYEQYF. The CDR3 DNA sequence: TGTGCCAGTAGTCCCGGGACGGGGGGCGGGTACGAGCAGTACTTC.

CDR3 bases: TGCGCCAGCAGCCGGCTCCTAGCGGACACCTACGAGCAGTACTTC. This sequence encodes CASSRLLADTYEQYF. The gene calls are TRBV4-3 and TRBJ2-7; TRBD2 aligns across 7 bases. The length of the CDR3 is 15 residues. The ends lost 4 bases at V and 2 bases at J; junction bases unmatched: 8. Germline V lookup: CDR1 LGHNA, CDR2 YSLEER.

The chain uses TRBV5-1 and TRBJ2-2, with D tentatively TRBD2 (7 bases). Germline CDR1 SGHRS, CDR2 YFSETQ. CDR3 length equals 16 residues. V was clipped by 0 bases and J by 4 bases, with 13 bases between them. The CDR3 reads CASSLVGGLSTGELFF. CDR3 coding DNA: TGCGCCAGCAGCTTGGTCGGGGGGCTAAGCACCGGGGAGCTGTTTTTT. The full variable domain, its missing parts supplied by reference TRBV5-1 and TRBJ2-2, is KAGVTQTPRYLIKTRGQQVTLSCSPISGHRSVSWYQQTPGQGLQFLFEYFSETQRNKGNFPGRFSGRQFSNSRSEMNVSTLELGDSALYLCASSLVGGLSTGELFFGEGSRLTVL.

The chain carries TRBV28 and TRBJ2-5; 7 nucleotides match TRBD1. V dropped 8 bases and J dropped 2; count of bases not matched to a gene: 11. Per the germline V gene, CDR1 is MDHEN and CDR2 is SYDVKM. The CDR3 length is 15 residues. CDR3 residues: CASRTGQVLQETQYF. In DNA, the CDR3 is TGTGCCAGCCGGACCGGACAGGTACTACAAGAGACCCAGTACTTC.

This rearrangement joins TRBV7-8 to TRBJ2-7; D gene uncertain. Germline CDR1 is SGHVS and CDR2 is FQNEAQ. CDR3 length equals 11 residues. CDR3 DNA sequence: TGTGCTACAACCGAATTATACGAGCAGTACTTC. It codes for CATTELYEQYF.

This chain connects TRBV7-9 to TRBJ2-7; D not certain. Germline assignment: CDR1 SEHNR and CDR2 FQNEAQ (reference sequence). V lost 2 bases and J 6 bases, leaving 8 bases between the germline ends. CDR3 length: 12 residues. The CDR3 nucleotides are TGTGCCAGCAGCTTATCAGGTGCCGAGCAGTACTTC. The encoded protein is CASSLSGAEQYF.

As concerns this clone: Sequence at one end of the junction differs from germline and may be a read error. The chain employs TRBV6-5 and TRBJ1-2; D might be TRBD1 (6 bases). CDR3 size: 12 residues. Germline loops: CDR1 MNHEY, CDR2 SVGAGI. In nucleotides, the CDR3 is TGTGCCAGCAGTGACGGCGGGGGCAGGCCGGACTTC. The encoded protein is CASSDGGGRPDF.

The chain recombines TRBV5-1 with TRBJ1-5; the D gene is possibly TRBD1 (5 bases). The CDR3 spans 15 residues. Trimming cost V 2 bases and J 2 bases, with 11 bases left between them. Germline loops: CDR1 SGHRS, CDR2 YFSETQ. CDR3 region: CASSFMGQGNQPQHF. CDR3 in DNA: TGCGCCAGCAGCTTCATGGGGCAGGGCAATCAGCCCCAGCATTTT. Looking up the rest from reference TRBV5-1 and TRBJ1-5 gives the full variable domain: KAGVTQTPRYLIKTRGQQVTLSCSPISGHRSVSWYQQTPGQGLQFLFEYFSETQRNKGNFPGRFSGRQFSNSRSEMNVSTLELGDSALYLCASSFMGQGNQPQHFGDGTRLSIL.

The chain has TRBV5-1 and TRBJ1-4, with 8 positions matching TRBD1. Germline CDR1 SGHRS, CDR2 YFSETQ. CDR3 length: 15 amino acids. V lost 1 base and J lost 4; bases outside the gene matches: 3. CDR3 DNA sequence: TGCGCCAGCAGCTTGCAGGGGGCCTTTAATGAAAAACTGTTTTTT. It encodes CASSLQGAFNEKLFF. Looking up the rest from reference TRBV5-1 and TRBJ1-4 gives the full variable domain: KAGVTQTPRYLIKTRGQQVTLSCSPISGHRSVSWYQQTPGQGLQFLFEYFSETQRNKGNFPGRFSGRQFSNSRSEMNVSTLELGDSALYLCASSLQGAFNEKLFFGSGTQLSVL.

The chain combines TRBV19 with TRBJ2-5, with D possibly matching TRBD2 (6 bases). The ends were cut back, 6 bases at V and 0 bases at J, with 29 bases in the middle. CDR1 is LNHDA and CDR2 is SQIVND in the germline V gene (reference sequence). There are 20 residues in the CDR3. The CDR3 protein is CASSPSRAGSFTLYQETQYF. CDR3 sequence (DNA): TGTGCCAGTAGCCCATCCCGTGCGGGGTCCTTCACATTGTACCAAGAGACCCAGTACTTC.

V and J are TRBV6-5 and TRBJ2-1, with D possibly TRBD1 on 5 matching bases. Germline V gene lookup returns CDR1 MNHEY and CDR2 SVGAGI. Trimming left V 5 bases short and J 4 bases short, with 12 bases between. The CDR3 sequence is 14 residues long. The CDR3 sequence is CASSPRQTYNEQFF. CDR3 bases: TGTGCCAGCAGTCCGCGACAGACATACAATGAGCAGTTCTTC.

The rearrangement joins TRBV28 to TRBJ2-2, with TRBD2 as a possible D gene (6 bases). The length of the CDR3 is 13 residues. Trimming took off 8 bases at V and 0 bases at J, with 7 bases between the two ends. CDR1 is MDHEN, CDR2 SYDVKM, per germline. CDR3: CASREPNTGELFF. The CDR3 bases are TGTGCCAGCCGGGAGCCGAACACCGGGGAGCTGTTTTTT.

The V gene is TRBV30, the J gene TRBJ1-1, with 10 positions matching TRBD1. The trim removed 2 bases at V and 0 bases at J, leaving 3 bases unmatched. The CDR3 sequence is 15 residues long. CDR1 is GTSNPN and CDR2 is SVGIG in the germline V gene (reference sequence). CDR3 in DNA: TGTGCCTGGAGTCTGACAGGGGGCATGAACACTGAAGCTTTCTTT. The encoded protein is CAWSLTGGMNTEAFF.

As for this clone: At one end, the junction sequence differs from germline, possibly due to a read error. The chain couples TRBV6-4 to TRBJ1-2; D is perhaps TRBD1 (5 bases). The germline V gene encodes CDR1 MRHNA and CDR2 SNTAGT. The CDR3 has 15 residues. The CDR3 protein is CANQAGGRSAYGYTF. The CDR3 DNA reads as TGCGCCAACCAAGCGGGGGGGAGGTCGGCCTATGGCTACACCTTC.

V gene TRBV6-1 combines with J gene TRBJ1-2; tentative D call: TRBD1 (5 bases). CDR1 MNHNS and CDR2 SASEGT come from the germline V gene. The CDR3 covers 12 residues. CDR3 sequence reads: CAVKQGYYGYTF. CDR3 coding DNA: TGTGCGGTTAAGCAGGGATACTATGGCTACACCTTC.

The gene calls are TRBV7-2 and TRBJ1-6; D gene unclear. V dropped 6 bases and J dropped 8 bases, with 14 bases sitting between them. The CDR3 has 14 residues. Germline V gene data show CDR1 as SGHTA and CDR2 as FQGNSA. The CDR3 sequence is CASRRPLEDSPLHF. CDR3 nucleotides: TGTGCCAGCAGGCGACCACTGGAGGATTCACCCCTCCACTTT.

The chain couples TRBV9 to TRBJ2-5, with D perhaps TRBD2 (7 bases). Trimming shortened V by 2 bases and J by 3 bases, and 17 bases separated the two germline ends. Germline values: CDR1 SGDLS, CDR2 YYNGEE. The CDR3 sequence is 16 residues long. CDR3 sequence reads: CASSVLWGGSKETQYF. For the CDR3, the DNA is TGTGCCAGCAGCGTCCTCTGGGGGGGCTCCAAAGAGACCCAGTACTTC.

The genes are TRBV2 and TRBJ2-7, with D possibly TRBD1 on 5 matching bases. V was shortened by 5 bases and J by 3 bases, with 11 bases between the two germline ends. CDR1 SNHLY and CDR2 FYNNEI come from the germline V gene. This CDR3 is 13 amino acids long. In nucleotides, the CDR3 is TGTGCCAGCAGTTACAGGCCCCTCTACGAGCAGTACTTC. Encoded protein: CASSYRPLYEQYF. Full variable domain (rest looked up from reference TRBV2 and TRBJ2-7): EPEVTQTPSHQVTQMGQEVILRCVPISNHLYFYWYRQILGQKVEFLVSFYNNEISEKSEIFDDQFSVERPDGSNFTLKIRSTKLEDSAMYFCASSYRPLYEQYFGPGTRLTVT.

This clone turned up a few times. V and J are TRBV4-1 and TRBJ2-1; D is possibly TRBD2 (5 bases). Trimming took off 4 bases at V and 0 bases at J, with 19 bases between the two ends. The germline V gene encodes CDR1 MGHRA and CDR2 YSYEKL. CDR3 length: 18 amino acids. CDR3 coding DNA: TGCGCCAGCAGCCGCTCGCTTGGGAAGCGGAGCTCCTACAATGAGCAGTTCTTC. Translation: CASSRSLGKRSSYNEQFF.

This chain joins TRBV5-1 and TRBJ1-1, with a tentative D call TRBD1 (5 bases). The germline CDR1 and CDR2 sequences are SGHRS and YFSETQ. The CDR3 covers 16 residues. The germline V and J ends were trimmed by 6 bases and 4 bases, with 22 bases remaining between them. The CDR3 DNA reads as TGCGCCAGCATCCTCCGGGGGGGAGGAGGAAGCACTGAAGCTTTCTTT. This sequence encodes CASILRGGGGSTEAFF.

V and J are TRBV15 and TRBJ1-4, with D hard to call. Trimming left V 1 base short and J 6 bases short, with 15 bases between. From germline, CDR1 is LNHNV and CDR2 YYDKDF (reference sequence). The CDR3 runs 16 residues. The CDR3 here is CATSRAEWVRYEKLFF. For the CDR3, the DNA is TGTGCCACCAGCAGAGCGGAATGGGTGAGGTATGAAAAACTGTTTTTT.